This T cell receptor beta chain was recovered during a study of beta chain features in type 1 diabetes. Regarding the study as a whole: Shorter TCRB CDR3s, moderately but significantly so, marked every one of the four CD4+ subsets in Type 1 diabetes patients. When VDJ junctions were examined, type 1 diabetes patients showed fewer insertions and more deletions.

The authors sorted CD4+ naive, central memory, regulatory and stem cell-like memory cells via CD45RO/CCR7/CD25/CD127/CD95/CD27. Every isolated RNA sample was fully reverse transcribed, so sequencing captured expressed TCRB transcripts. Only in-frame clones appear in the TCRdb table, and some are missing; sequencing was by immunoSEQ multiplex PCR. Of fewer than 900,000 clones listed, about 17% were seen once; the top ten hold 0.02% to 0.025%. As for this clone: The antigen is undetermined.

V dropped 7 bases and J dropped 6; count of bases not matched to a gene: 7. Germline CDR1 reads SGHRS; CDR2 reads YFSETQ. The CDR3 runs 12 residues. The chain employs TRBV5-1 and TRBJ2-7; TRBD2 matches at 7 bases. Sequenced input: naive CD4+ T cells from blood. This TCR derives from a woman aged 18-30 years in good health. The CDR3 reads CASGTTFSEQYF. CDR3 nucleotide sequence: TGCGCCAGCGGGACTACGTTTTCCGAGCAGTACTTC. Full variable domain (missing parts from reference TRBV5-1 and TRBJ2-7): KAGVTQTPRYLIKTRGQQVTLSCSPISGHRSVSWYQQTPGQGLQFLFEYFSETQRNKGNFPGRFSGRQFSNSRSEMNVSTLELGDSALYLCASGTTFSEQYFGPGTRLTVT.